What follows are 27 T cell receptor beta chains derived from one specimen sequenced in a study of Graves' ophthalmopathy and Graves' hyperthyroidism. Amplifying from RNA transcripts, the study obtained TCR beta CDR3 regions. Second-round multiplex PCR followed a first-round RT-PCR using HTBI primers. TCRdb re-called the multiplex PCR reads through MiXCR, storing one row per CDR3 protein. Counted here are hundreds of thousands of distinct CDR3 sequences, 40% occurring once; the ten biggest clones make up approximately 43%. What was sequenced was peripheral blood. All receptors come from an adult man with Graves' ophthalmopathy.

This clonotype was seen ten or more times. The chain uses TRBV7-9 and TRBJ1-2, with a tentative D call TRBD1 (5 bases). This CDR3 comprises 13 residues. Germline values: CDR1 SEHNR, CDR2 FQNEAQ (reference sequence). V dropped 5 bases and J dropped 5 bases, with 12 bases sitting between them. CDR3 loop: CASSPGGLYGYTF. The DNA of the CDR3 is TGTGCCAGCAGCCCCGGGGGTTTATATGGCTACACCTTC. Full variable domain (remainder filled in from reference TRBV7-9 and TRBJ1-2): DTGVSQNPRHKITKRGQNVTFRCDPISEHNRLYWYRQTLGQGPEFLTYFQNEAQLEKSRLLSDRFSAERPKGSFSTLEIQRTEQGDSAMYLCASSPGGLYGYTFGSGTRLTVV.

This clonotype was seen a handful of times. V usage is TRBV2 and J usage is TRBJ1-4, with D possibly TRBD1 on 5 matching bases. V shed 2 bases and J shed 7 bases, with 11 bases lying between them. Germline V gene sequence: CDR1 SNHLY, CDR2 FYNNEI. CDR3 length: 14 amino acids. CDR3 sequence reads: CASSEHEGSEKLFF. The CDR3 nucleotides are TGTGCCAGCAGTGAACACGAGGGGAGTGAAAAACTGTTTTTT.

This clonotype has at least ten counts. The chain uses TRBV16 and TRBJ1-2; D gene uncertain. V dropped 0 bases and J dropped 4 bases, with 9 bases sitting between them. This CDR3 has 14 amino acids. Germline-derived CDR1 and CDR2 are KGHSY and FQNENV. CDR3 sequence: CASSQSPAGYGYTF. The CDR3 coding sequence is TGTGCCAGCAGCCAATCGCCCGCGGGCTATGGCTACACCTTC.

V is TRBV7-6 and J is TRBJ1-4; no clear D gene. There are 16 residues in the CDR3. CDR1 and CDR2 (germline): SGHVS, FNYEAQ. V lost 4 bases to trimming and J lost 3 bases, with 15 bases between them. This chain's CDR3 is CASSSIPSLANEKLFF. CDR3 nucleotides: TGTGCCAGCAGCTCTATACCATCCTTGGCTAATGAAAAACTGTTTTTT.

This chain joins TRBV5-4 and TRBJ1-6, with D tentatively TRBD1 (5 bases). Germline V lookup: CDR1 SGHNT, CDR2 YYREEE (reference sequence). The V gene lost 7 bases and the J gene lost 4 bases, with 21 bases spanning the gap. The CDR3 runs to 17 residues. The DNA for the CDR3 is TGTGCCAGCTACACCTCCGGGACGGCAGTATATAATTCACCCCTCCACTTT. It specifies CASYTSGTAVYNSPLHF.

This chain joins TRBV7-2 and TRBJ2-3, with D possibly matching TRBD2 (5 bases). The germline V gene encodes CDR1 SGHTA and CDR2 FQGNSA. The CDR3 loop spans 14 amino acids. Trimming removed 5 bases from V and 4 bases from J, with 13 bases in between. The CDR3 loop is CASSLRDSADTQYF. Here the CDR3 DNA reads TGTGCCAGCAGCCTTAGGGATAGCGCAGATACGCAGTATTTT.

This clonotype was picked up many times. The rearrangement joins TRBV25-1 to TRBJ2-7; D uncertain. V gave up 6 bases and J gave up 6 bases, with 21 bases separating them. This CDR3 region has 15 residues. CDR1 is MGHDK, CDR2 SYGVNS, per germline. CDR3 residues: CASRGDGFRWAEQYF. CDR3 bases: TGTGCCAGCAGGGGTGACGGGTTTCGGTGGGCCGAGCAGTACTTC.

The rearrangement uses TRBV10-3 and TRBJ2-3, with 13 nucleotides matching TRBD2. CDR3 length equals 15 residues. Germline values: CDR1 ENHRY, CDR2 SYGVKD. The J segment lost 5 bases and the V segment lost 6 bases, leaving 5 bases of the junction unmatched. CDR3 sequence (DNA): TGTGCCATCAGGCGGACTAGCGGGAGTTTAGATACGCAGTATTTT. Translation: CAIRRTSGSLDTQYF.

This sequence joins TRBV10-3 and TRBJ1-1, with D possibly being TRBD1 (5 bases). V was trimmed by 8 bases and J by 5 bases, leaving 18 bases between them. Germline V gene lookup returns CDR1 ENHRY and CDR2 SYGVKD. The CDR3 runs 14 residues. CDR3 sequence reads: CAIGGDVGRTEAFF. The CDR3 bases are TGTGCCATCGGGGGGGACGTCGGGAGGACTGAAGCTTTCTTT.

The chain has TRBV5-5 and TRBJ2-7; D uncertain. The ends were cut back, 4 bases at V and 2 bases at J, with 13 bases in the middle. CDR1 is SGHKS, CDR2 YYEKEE, per germline (reference sequence). CDR3 length: 14 amino acids. CDR3 coding DNA: TGTGCCAGCAGCCAAGATGCAGGAACCTACGAGCAGTACTTC. This encodes CASSQDAGTYEQYF.

The CDR3 spells CASSDLGQGSHGYTF. The CDR3 DNA reads as TGTGCCAGCAGTGACCTGGGACAGGGATCGCATGGCTACACCTTC. V is TRBV25-1 and J is TRBJ1-2; TRBD1 aligns across 9 bases. Trimming took 3 bases from V and 6 from J; bases not matched to a gene: 8. This CDR3 has 15 amino acids. The germline V gene encodes CDR1 MGHDK and CDR2 SYGVNS.

The chain uses TRBV29-1 and TRBJ1-1, with 11 bases that match TRBD1. This CDR3 has 15 residues. CDR1 and CDR2 (germline): SQVTM, ANQGSEA. The V segment lost 4 bases and the J segment 6 bases; nucleotides outside the gene matches: 10. In DNA, the CDR3 is TGCAGCGTTGGGGCGGACAGGGGGCCTGCTGCTGAAGCTTTCTTT. Protein sequence: CSVGADRGPAAEAFF.

This clonotype was seen at least ten times. This chain joins TRBV29-1 and TRBJ1-4; tentatively, D is TRBD1 (5 bases). The germline V and J ends were trimmed by 6 bases and 5 bases, with 16 bases remaining between them. The CDR3 covers 14 residues. Germline lookup yields CDR1 SQVTM and CDR2 ANQGSEA. CDR3 residues: CSVLQGRANEKLFF. CDR3 nucleotides: TGCAGCGTCCTTCAGGGACGGGCAAATGAAAAACTGTTTTTT.

J is TRBJ2-2 and V is TRBV7-9; D could derive from TRBD1 or TRBD2 (5 bases each). With 0 bases removed from V and 5 bases from J, the gap between germline ends came to 10 bases. Germline V CDR1 and CDR2: SEHNR, FQNEAQ (reference sequence). This CDR3 is 15 amino acids long. CDR3 amino acids: CASSLAGPGTGELFF. DNA for the CDR3: TGTGCCAGCAGCTTAGCGGGGCCGGGGACCGGGGAGCTGTTTTTT.

The chain has TRBV7-9 and TRBJ1-2; TRBD1 matches at 10 bases. This CDR3 region has 14 residues. CDR1 is SEHNR, CDR2 FQNEAQ, per germline (reference sequence). The V gene end was trimmed by 2 bases and the J gene end by 7 bases; junction bases not matched to a gene: 4. CDR3 protein: CASSLRDRGSGYTF. Here the CDR3 DNA reads TGTGCCAGCAGCTTAAGGGACAGGGGTTCTGGCTACACCTTC.

This clonotype was detected ten times or more. The chain employs TRBV7-6 and TRBJ2-5; D gene ambiguous. CDR1 is SGHVS and CDR2 is FNYEAQ in the germline V gene. The CDR3 has 14 amino acids. Trimming stripped 1 base from V and 2 bases from J, with 8 bases between. The CDR3 reads CASSLGVRQETQYF. In nucleotides, the CDR3 is TGTGCCAGCAGCTTAGGAGTTCGGCAAGAGACCCAGTACTTC.

This clonotype was counted ten times or more. The CDR3 DNA follows: TGTGCCAGCAGCTCCGCGGGACTAGCGGGGGGGGAGACCCAGTACTTC. Its protein product is CASSSAGLAGGETQYF. The gene calls are TRBV7-2 and TRBJ2-5; 16 nucleotides line up with TRBD2. Trimming removed 4 bases from V and 5 bases from J; junction bases left unmatched: 4. CDR3 length: 16 residues. Germline V gene sequence: CDR1 SGHTA, CDR2 FQGNSA.

On this clonotype: A read error may produce the germline difference seen at one junction end. The chain uses TRBV29-1 and TRBJ2-6; 7 bases agree with TRBD1. Per the germline V gene, CDR1 is SQVTM and CDR2 is ANQGSEA. This CDR3 is built from 14 residues. The CDR3 here is CSVEDSVTGVTEAF. The CDR3, as DNA: TGCAGCGTTGAAGACTCAGTCACAGGGGTGACTGAAGCTTTC.

This clonotype was seen repeatedly, ten times or more. The chain combines TRBV7-9 with TRBJ2-7; no clear D gene. The germline V gene encodes CDR1 SEHNR and CDR2 FQNEAQ (reference sequence). This CDR3 has 12 amino acids. The V end lost 4 bases, the J end lost 7 bases, and 11 bases lay between the germline ends. The CDR3 protein is CASSYDRREQYF. CDR3 bases: TGTGCCAGCAGCTATGATCGACGAGAGCAGTACTTC.

In its sample, this clonotype was seen many times. This chain links TRBV2 with TRBJ2-7; a possible D gene is TRBD2 (5 bases). Trimming left V 6 bases short and J 2 bases short, with 14 bases between. Per germline, CDR1 SNHLY and CDR2 FYNNEI. This CDR3 spans 14 amino acids. The CDR3 sequence is CASSEGSKPYEQYF. The CDR3 nucleotides read TGTGCCAGCAGCGAGGGTAGCAAACCCTACGAGCAGTACTTC.

The chain recombines TRBV9 with TRBJ1-3; D is undetermined. The CDR3 is made up of 15 amino acids. Germline values: CDR1 SGDLS, CDR2 YYNGEE. The V end was cut by 4 bases, the J end by 4 bases, with 15 bases between. The CDR3 coding sequence is TGTGCCAGCAGCCCTACCACGGGTCCCGGAAACACCATATATTTT. Protein product: CASSPTTGPGNTIYF.

The V gene is TRBV7-9, the J gene TRBJ2-6; 9 bases line up with TRBD1. Germline loops: CDR1 SEHNR, CDR2 FQNEAQ (reference sequence). The V gene end was trimmed by 6 bases and the J gene end by 4 bases; junction bases not matched to a gene: 4. This CDR3 region has 15 residues. The CDR3 nucleotides read TGTGCCAGCAGACAGGGGGCGACCGGGGCCAACGTCCTGACTTTC. Translating it yields CASRQGATGANVLTF.

V is TRBV25-1 and J is TRBJ2-7; D is perhaps TRBD2 (5 bases). Germline V gene data show CDR1 as MGHDK and CDR2 as SYGVNS. The CDR3 has 14 residues. V lost 1 base and J 7 bases, leaving 14 bases between the germline ends. The DNA for the CDR3 is TGTGCCAGCAGTGAATTTGGATCAGGCGGGGAGCAGTACTTC. Translation: CASSEFGSGGEQYF.

The V call is TRBV14, the J call TRBJ2-7; D uncertain. Trimming took 3 bases from V and 0 from J, leaving 9 bases between them. The CDR3 consists of 14 residues. Germline CDR1 and CDR2: SGHDN and FVKESK. DNA for the CDR3: TGTGCCAGCAGCCAGGACGGATACTCCTACGAGCAGTACTTC. It encodes CASSQDGYSYEQYF.

CDR3 protein: CASSFTSAEQYF. The CDR3 DNA reads TGTGCCAGCAGCTTTACTAGCGCCGAGCAGTACTTC. The chain joins TRBV7-9 to TRBJ2-7, with 7 bases aligning to TRBD2. CDR3 size: 12 residues. J gave up 6 bases and V 3 bases, and 2 bases lay outside the gene matches. Looked up from germline, CDR1 is SEHNR and CDR2 is FQNEAQ (reference sequence).

This clonotype was detected only a few times. The chain uses TRBV6-2 or TRBV6-3 and TRBJ2-7; no definite D call. Germline V lookup: CDR1 MNHEY, CDR2 SVGEGT. The CDR3 length is 13 residues. V was clipped by 2 bases and J by 3 bases, with 8 bases between them. The CDR3 is CASSYDTLYEQYF. The CDR3, as DNA: TGTGCCAGCAGTTACGATACACTCTACGAGCAGTACTTC.

The rearrangement joins TRBV7-6 to TRBJ1-1, with 8 bases aligning to TRBD1. After removal of 2 bases from V and 3 bases from J, the junction contained 17 bases not matched to a gene. CDR1 and CDR2 from the germline V gene are SGHVS and FNYEAQ. There are 19 residues in the CDR3. The CDR3 is CASSLLPPDRARGDTEAFF. Here the CDR3 DNA reads TGTGCCAGCAGCTTATTGCCCCCGGACAGGGCCAGAGGGGACACTGAAGCTTTCTTT.